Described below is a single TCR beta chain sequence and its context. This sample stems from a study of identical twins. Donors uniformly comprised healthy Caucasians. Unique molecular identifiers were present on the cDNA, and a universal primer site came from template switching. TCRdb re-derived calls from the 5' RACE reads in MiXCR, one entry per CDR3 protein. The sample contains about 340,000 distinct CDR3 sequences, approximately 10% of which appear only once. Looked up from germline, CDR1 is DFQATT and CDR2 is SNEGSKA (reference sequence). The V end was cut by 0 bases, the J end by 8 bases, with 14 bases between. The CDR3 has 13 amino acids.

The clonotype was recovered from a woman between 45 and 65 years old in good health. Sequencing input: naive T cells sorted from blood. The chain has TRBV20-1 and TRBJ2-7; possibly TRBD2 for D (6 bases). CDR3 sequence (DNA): TGCAGTGCTAGAGATCATCCGGGGAGGAAGCAGTACGTC. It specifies CSARDHPGRKQYV.